Listed below are T cell receptor beta chains from one sample, sequenced in a study of cytomegalovirus exposure and HLA in healthy donors. Measured with immunoSEQ multiplex PCR; TCRdb has only the in-frame clones, and not every one. The sample has fewer than 200,000 clones, 75% to 90% seen once. The sample comprised PBMCs. Source of these receptors: a young woman in good health and CMV-seronegative. Both conserved end residues are part of each CDR3. The order of the fields is D gene, clone size, J gene, V gene, CDR3 DNA, CDR3 protein. A D gene is named only where the DNA matches it firmly. Some rows mark clone size as missing; the rest say once, few, many or name a class of expanded clone.

>TRBD1|.|TRBJ1-1|TRBV19
TGTGCCAGTAGTATGCGCGGGACAGGGGCCCTGAACACTGAAGCTTTCTTT
CASSMRGTGALNTEAFF
>.|.|TRBJ2-3|TRBV18
TGTGCCAGCTCACCACAGAGTTGGAGAGATACGCAGTATTTT
CASSPQSWRDTQYF
>.|once|TRBJ1-5|TRBV7-2
TGTGCCAGCAGCTTTCAACATAGCAATCAGCCCCAGCATTTT
CASSFQHSNQPQHF
>.|.|TRBJ2-1|TRBV5-4
TGTGCCAGCAGCCCTATCAAGAGGGAGGGGGTTACCAATGAGCAGTTCTTC
CASSPIKREGVTNEQFF
>.|.|TRBJ1-1|TRBV7-3
TGTGCCAGCAGCTTTCAGGGTTCCATGAACACTGAAGCTTTCTTT
CASSFQGSMNTEAFF
>.|.|TRBJ2-7|TRBV5-6
TGTGCCAGCAGCCCACGGCAACAGGGGACTCGATACGCGCAGTACTTC
CASSPRQQGTRYAQYF
>.|.|TRBJ2-3|TRBV5-4
TGTGCCAGCAGCTTTGGGGCGAGCACAGATACGCAGTATTTT
CASSFGASTDTQYF
>TRBD1|once|TRBJ1-3|TRBV9
TGTGCCAGCAGCGTAGGGTTTGGGACAGAATTCTCTGGAAACACCATATATTTT
CASSVGFGTEFSGNTIYF
>.|.|TRBJ1-5|TRBV4-3
TGCGCCAGCAGCCAAGACCCGTCGGGTCAGCCCCAGCATTTT
CASSQDPSGQPQHF
>TRBD1|.|TRBJ1-2|TRBV18
TGTGCCAGCTCACTACCGGGACAGGGCAACTATGGCTACACCTTC
CASSLPGQGNYGYTF
>.|few|TRBJ2-7|TRBV5-1
TGCGCCAGCAGCCCTCCGAGCTCCTACGAGCAGTACTTC
CASSPPSSYEQYF
>.|.|TRBJ1-1|TRBV6-1
TGTGCCAGCTCTAGGGGGTGGAACACTGAAGCTTTCTTT
CASSRGWNTEAFF
>.|once|TRBJ1-1|TRBV7-9
TGTGCCAGCAGCTTAAACAGACAGTTCACTGAAGCTTTCTTT
CASSLNRQFTEAFF
>.|.|TRBJ2-2|TRBV7-8
TGTGCCAGCAGCTTTCAGGGGAGGGACACCGGGGAGCTGTTTTTT
CASSFQGRDTGELFF
>TRBD2|.|TRBJ2-2|TRBV9
TGTGCCAGCAGCCCGACTAGCGGGCGGGCGGGCGGGGAGCTGTTTTTT
CASSPTSGRAGGELFF
>.|.|TRBJ2-3|TRBV4-3
TGCGCCAGCAGCCAAGATAGGGGACTCCTCACAGATACGCAGTATTTT
CASSQDRGLLTDTQYF
>TRBD2|.|TRBJ2-5|TRBV10-3
TGTGCCATCAGTCAGAGCGGGGGGGCACAGGAGACCCAGTACTTC
CAISQSGGAQETQYF
>.|.|TRBJ2-7|TRBV29-1
TGCAGCGTTAGGGTCTGGGGGGACGAGCAGTACTTC
CSVRVWGDEQYF
>TRBD1|.|TRBJ2-2|TRBV5-1
TGCGCCAGCAGCACGACAGGGGGCCGGGAGCTGTTTTTT
CASSTTGGRELFF
>.|.|TRBJ1-1|TRBV7-9
TGTGCCAGCAGCGGGATAGACAGACCGAACACTGAAGCTTTCTTT
CASSGIDRPNTEAFF
>.|.|TRBJ1-2|TRBV15
TGTGCCACCAGCAGAGCCGGGGGGGCATCAAGGTCCTACTACACCTTC
CATSRAGGASRSYYTF
>.|.|TRBJ1-2|TRBV4-3
TGCGCCAGCAGCCAAGGGCGTGGGGGGGCAGGTCTTTATGGCTACACCTTC
CASSQGRGGAGLYGYTF